This T cell receptor (beta chain) was sequenced in a study of T cell repertoires in cytomegalovirus infection. Turning to the study itself: CMV infection plus the matching HLA type was flagged by public TCR beta signatures.

This clonotype showed up many times. Its antigen is unknown. TCRdb reanalysed the reads using MiXCR and keeps one entry per CDR3 protein. The sample yields about 260,000 distinct CDR3 sequences, over 8% seen once. Looked up from germline, CDR1 is MNHEY and CDR2 is SMNVEV (reference sequence). V gave up 2 bases and J gave up 8 bases, with 12 bases separating them. CDR3 size: 13 residues. Study observations and caveats: HLA-C-restricted CMV-specific TCR beta clonotypes prevailed in the ex vivo response.

This rearrangement joins TRBV27 to TRBJ1-2; TRBD1 might be the D (6 bases). The material sequenced was PBMCs. This TCR came from a human donor in good health (CMV status not recorded). Some clones in this sample may be carry-over from other donors' samples. This CDR3 reads CASSLRGAQGYTF. CDR3 bases: TGTGCCAGCAGTTTACGGGGGGCACAGGGCTACACCTTC.